The 28 T cell receptor beta chains presented below share a single source sample, sequenced in a study of T cells in Graves' hyperthyroidism and ophthalmopathy. Using RNA transcripts as the source, TCR beta CDR3 regions were amplified. The HTBI primer set drove a first-round RT-PCR of the TCR CDR3. TCRdb redid the calling of the multiplex PCR reads with MiXCR, one entry per CDR3 protein. The repertoire holds 550,000 to 700,000 distinct CDR3 sequences, with about 43% as singletons. The source material was peripheral blood or thyroid tissue (not recorded which). The receptors were gathered from an adult woman with Graves' disease, either hyperthyroidism or ophthalmopathy (not recorded which).

The chain joins TRBV7-2 to TRBJ2-5, with 13 bases lining up with TRBD2. The CDR3 covers 14 residues. V lost 10 bases to trimming and J lost 5 bases; unmatched junction nucleotides: 7. Germline values: CDR1 SGHTA, CDR2 FQGNSA. The CDR3 DNA reads TGTGCCAATGGACTAGCGGGAGAGTGGGAGACCCAGTACTTC. This codes for CANGLAGEWETQYF.

The J gene is TRBJ1-2, the V gene TRBV7-2; D unresolved. CDR3 size: 13 residues. CDR1 is SGHTA and CDR2 is FQGNSA in the germline V gene. Deletions cut 5 bases from V and 6 bases from J, with 13 bases between. This chain's CDR3 is CASSPREFDGYTF. CDR3 nucleotide sequence: TGTGCCAGCAGCCCAAGGGAGTTCGATGGCTACACCTTC.

This clonotype showed up many times. The chain recombines TRBV30 with TRBJ1-4; D gene uncertain. The V end was cut by 3 bases, the J end by 11 bases, with 19 bases between. Germline CDR1 is GTSNPN and CDR2 is SVGIG (reference sequence). This CDR3 has 14 amino acids. CDR3 DNA: TGTGCCTGGAGCTCCCGGAGGACGTCGTTTAAACTGTTTTTT. Translation: CAWSSRRTSFKLFF.

A remark on this clonotype: An end of the junction differs from the germline gene, which may be a read error. The J gene is TRBJ2-6, the V gene TRBV11-3, with a possible D match to TRBD1 (6 bases). Germline CDR1 and CDR2: SGHNT and YENEEA. CDR3 size: 15 residues. The CDR3 sequence: CASSQDVWQGIAEAF. The CDR3 DNA is TGCGCCAGCAGCCAAGATGTCTGGCAGGGGATAGCTGAAGCTTTC.

The V call is TRBV7-9, the J call TRBJ2-7; 8 bases are shared with TRBD2. CDR3 length: 13 residues. Unmatched junction bases numbered 5, after V lost 5 bases and J lost 5 bases. Germline CDR1 SEHNR, CDR2 FQNEAQ (reference sequence). This CDR3 is CASSGVGGDEQYF. DNA for the CDR3: TGTGCCAGCAGCGGAGTCGGGGGGGACGAGCAGTACTTC.

About this clonotype: No conserved phenylalanine or tryptophan is present at the end of the CDR3, so a read error is the likely explanation. The DNA is left out, because the CDR3 cannot be placed on it with certainty; the CDR3 is given as TCRdb lists it. V and J are TRBV12-3 or TRBV12-4 and TRBJ1-1; the table assigns TRBD1, which was not confirmed against the DNA. Counting both end residues, the CDR3 totals 8 amino acids. The CDR3 reads CASSSGRG.

The rearrangement links TRBV7-9 to TRBJ1-4; TRBD1 matches 8 bases. Trimming took 9 bases from V and 8 from J; bases not matched to a gene: 8. The CDR3 consists of 13 residues. Germline V gene lookup returns CDR1 SEHNR and CDR2 FQNEAQ (reference sequence). Here the CDR3 reads CARGPGGREKLFF. CDR3 DNA sequence: TGTGCCAGGGGCCCAGGGGGCAGGGAAAAACTGTTTTTT.

This clonotype was recorded many times. The chain carries TRBV9 and TRBJ2-2, with 14 nucleotides matching TRBD2. The germline gives CDR1 SGDLS, CDR2 YYNGEE. Trimming took 0 bases from V and 7 from J; bases not matched to a gene: 2. The CDR3 loop spans 16 amino acids. CDR3 residues: CASSVGTSGRHGELFF. The DNA of the CDR3 is TGTGCCAGCAGCGTAGGGACTAGCGGGAGGCACGGGGAGCTGTTTTTT.

The chain joins TRBV28 to TRBJ1-2; 8 bases are shared with TRBD1. CDR1 MDHEN and CDR2 SYDVKM come from the germline V gene. This CDR3 contains 13 residues. Losses at the gene ends were 7 bases for V and 8 bases for J; bases not matched to a gene: 9. DNA of the CDR3: TGTGCCAGCAACCCCGGGGGGACAGGCGGCTACACCTTC. The encoded protein is CASNPGGTGGYTF.

Of note for this clonotype: With a much larger clone just one base away, this may be a read error. CDR3 loop: CSVPNGSGGREQYF. The CDR3 coding sequence is TGCAGCGTTCCTAATGGCTCGGGGGGGCGGGAGCAGTACTTC. This chain joins TRBV29-1 and TRBJ2-7, with 8 bases identical to TRBD2. Germline trimming cut 5 bases from V and 7 bases from J; bases unmatched to any gene: 13. The CDR3 sequence is 14 residues long. The germline gives CDR1 SQVTM, CDR2 ANQGSEA.

A few counts support this clonotype. This chain connects TRBV29-1 to TRBJ2-7, with TRBD2 matching 16 bases. Trimming cost V 6 bases and J 7 bases; bases outside gene matches: 3. This CDR3 comprises 13 residues. Germline CDR1 SQVTM, CDR2 ANQGSEA. The CDR3 coding sequence is TGCAGCGTGGGGACTAGCGGGGGGGGTGAGCAGTACTTC. It yields the protein CSVGTSGGGEQYF.

This clonotype was counted many times. V and J are TRBV5-1 and TRBJ2-5, with 9 nucleotides matching TRBD2. This CDR3 has 14 amino acids. Germline V lookup: CDR1 SGHRS, CDR2 YFSETQ. V lost 4 bases to trimming and J lost 4 bases; unmatched junction nucleotides: 5. The CDR3: CASSVSGRGETQYF. The CDR3 DNA reads TGCGCCAGCAGCGTTAGCGGGAGAGGAGAGACCCAGTACTTC.

Many counts were recorded for this clonotype. The rearrangement links TRBV7-9 to TRBJ2-7; TRBD1 aligns across 8 bases. V trimming: 1 base; J trimming: 4 bases; junction bases outside the gene matches: 12. Germline V gene data show CDR1 as SEHNR and CDR2 as FQNEAQ (reference sequence). This CDR3 comprises 17 residues. The CDR3 DNA sequence: TGTGCCAGCAGCTTAGTGGGTGCCTTGGACAGGGTATACGAGCAGTACTTC. It specifies CASSLVGALDRVYEQYF.

This clonotype has ten or more counts. The rearrangement joins TRBV20-1 to TRBJ1-6, with D possibly matching TRBD1 (6 bases). CDR1 and CDR2 (germline): DFQATT, SNEGSKA (reference sequence). V gave up 6 bases and J gave up 12 bases, with 24 bases separating them. The CDR3 has 15 amino acids. The DNA for the CDR3 is TGCAGTGCCCCCTGGACAGCCCAAAGGCTCGGACCCCTCCACTTT. Translating it yields CSAPWTAQRLGPLHF.

This clonotype was seen many times. The chain couples TRBV28 to TRBJ2-7, with TRBD2 matching over 8 bases. The CDR3 extends over 14 amino acids. V lost 6 bases and J lost 3; bases outside the gene matches: 7. In germline, CDR1 is MDHEN, CDR2 SYDVKM. CDR3 in DNA: TGTGCCAGCAGGAGAGCGGGAGACAACTACGAGCAGTACTTC. Its translation is CASRRAGDNYEQYF.

This clonotype was picked up one time. This sequence joins TRBV7-2 and TRBJ2-7, with TRBD2 identical over 7 bases. Trimming removed 1 base from V and 3 bases from J; junction bases left unmatched: 6. CDR3 length: 15 residues. Per germline, CDR1 SGHTA and CDR2 FQGNSA. The CDR3 spells CASSLGAGPFYEQYF. CDR3 DNA sequence: TGTGCCAGCAGCTTAGGAGCGGGGCCCTTCTACGAGCAGTACTTC.

The gene calls are TRBV7-3 and TRBJ2-7; 7 bases align to TRBD1. The CDR3 has 15 residues. CDR1 is SGHTA and CDR2 is FQGTGA in the germline V gene. V dropped 7 bases and J dropped 11; count of bases not matched to a gene: 20. The CDR3 spells CASTPPGTAALWEYF. CDR3 coding DNA: TGTGCCAGCACCCCCCCCGGGACAGCTGCCCTCTGGGAGTACTTC. The variable domain in full, completed from reference TRBV7-3 and TRBJ2-7, reads GAGVSQTPSNKVTEKGKYVELRCDPISGHTALYWYRQSLGQGPEFLIYFQGTGAADDSGLPNDRFFAVRPEGSVSTLKIQRTERGDSAVYLCASTPPGTAALWEYFGPGTRLTVT.

The V and J genes are TRBV29-1 and TRBJ1-4; TRBD1 matches 8 bases. This CDR3 comprises 13 residues. Germline V gene sequence: CDR1 SQVTM, CDR2 ANQGSEA. J gave up 6 bases and V 6 bases, and 6 bases lay outside the gene matches. The CDR3 DNA is TGCAGCGTCCAGGGGGCGCGGGATGAAAAACTGTTTTTT. Protein product: CSVQGARDEKLFF. The full variable domain, completed using reference TRBV29-1 and TRBJ1-4, is SAVISQKPSRDICQRGTSLTIQCQVDSQVTMMFWYRQQPGQSLTLIATANQGSEATYESGFVIDKFPISRPNLTFSTLTVSNMSPEDSSIYLCSVQGARDEKLFFGSGTQLSVL.

The rearrangement uses TRBV29-1 and TRBJ1-2; TRBD1 aligns across 8 bases. Germline V CDR1 and CDR2: SQVTM, ANQGSEA. This CDR3 is 13 amino acids long. Unmatched junction bases numbered 0, after V lost 1 base and J lost 2 bases. Here the CDR3 reads CSVEGQGNYGYTF. In DNA, the CDR3 is TGCAGCGTTGAAGGACAGGGGAACTATGGCTACACCTTC.

The CDR3 loop is CASSQGGSSNYGYTF. The CDR3 nucleotides are TGTGCCAGCAGCCAAGGTGGGAGCAGTAACTATGGCTACACCTTC. This chain joins TRBV7-9 and TRBJ1-2; D not certain. Trimming stripped 5 bases from V and 1 base from J, with 14 bases between. The CDR3 loop spans 15 amino acids. The germline gives CDR1 SEHNR, CDR2 FQNEAQ (reference sequence).

Points on this clonotype: Its ends do not fully match the called genes, so a read error is possible. J is TRBJ2-2 and V is TRBV15; possible D gene TRBD1, 6 bases. The CDR3 totals 14 residues. Germline values: CDR1 LNHNV, CDR2 YYDKDF (reference sequence). DNA for the CDR3: TGTGCCGCCAGCAGCGAAGAGGGGGCCGGGGAGCTGTTTTTT. It codes for CAASSEEGAGELFF.

This clonotype has at least ten counts. CDR3 loop: CASSLGGGSDSPLHF. In DNA form, the CDR3 reads TGCGCCAGCAGCTTGGGAGGGGGTTCGGATTCACCCCTCCACTTT. The chain employs TRBV5-1 and TRBJ1-6; tentatively, D is TRBD1 (6 bases). The CDR3 is 15 residues long. Germline V gene data show CDR1 as SGHRS and CDR2 as YFSETQ. The V end was cut by 0 bases, the J end by 8 bases, with 12 bases between.

This clonotype was observed a single time. CDR3 region: CSARSGQETQYF. CDR3 DNA sequence: TGCAGTGCTCGTTCGGGACAAGAGACCCAGTACTTC. J is TRBJ2-5 and V is TRBV20-1, with D possibly being TRBD2 (5 bases). The CDR3 consists of 12 residues. CDR1 and CDR2 (germline): DFQATT, SNEGSKA (reference sequence). Between the trimmed V and J ends, which lost 5 bases and 2 bases, there was a span of 9 bases.

This rearrangement joins TRBV13 to TRBJ2-7; TRBD2 is a possible D gene (7 bases). Trimming removed 5 bases at V and 3 bases at J, with 14 bases between. Germline CDR1 reads PRHDT; CDR2 reads FYEKMQ (reference sequence). This CDR3 is 14 amino acids long. This CDR3 is CASSPEGGGYEQYF. The CDR3 bases are TGTGCCAGCAGCCCCGAGGGGGGGGGCTACGAGCAGTACTTC.

This clonotype was recorded at least ten times. The chain has TRBV5-4 and TRBJ2-7, with a possible D match to TRBD1 (7 bases). V was cut by 1 base and J by 3 bases, with 17 bases left in between. The CDR3 spans 16 residues. Germline V CDR1 and CDR2: SGHNT, YYREEE (reference sequence). The CDR3 DNA reads as TGTGCCAGCAGCTTGTTCGGCAGGGGGGCGTACTACGAGCAGTACTTC. Protein: CASSLFGRGAYYEQYF. Together with reference TRBV5-4 and TRBJ2-7, the CDR3 gives the full variable domain: ETGVTQSPTHLIKTRGQQVTLRCSSQSGHNTVSWYQQALGQGPQFIFQYYREEENGRGNFPPRFSGLQFPNYSSELNVNALELDDSALYLCASSLFGRGAYYEQYFGPGTRLTVT.

The chain recombines TRBV15 with TRBJ2-7; 8 bases are shared with TRBD1. After removal of 3 bases from V and 3 bases from J, the junction contained 7 bases not matched to a gene. CDR1 is LNHNV and CDR2 is YYDKDF in the germline V gene (reference sequence). The length of the CDR3 is 15 residues. In DNA, the CDR3 is TGTGCCACCAGCAGCCACCGGGACAGGAACTACGAGCAGTACTTC. This codes for CATSSHRDRNYEQYF.

This clonotype was counted at least ten times. The V gene is TRBV20-1, the J gene TRBJ2-7, with unresolved D. The length of the CDR3 is 13 residues. From germline, CDR1 is DFQATT and CDR2 SNEGSKA (reference sequence). The ends were cut back, 7 bases at V and 2 bases at J, with 15 bases in the middle. CDR3 nucleotide sequence: TGCAGTGTCTTGCATAGTAATACCTACGAGCAGTACTTC. It codes for CSVLHSNTYEQYF.

This chain connects TRBV3-1 to TRBJ1-6, with D possibly TRBD1 on 5 matching bases. CDR1 is LGHDT and CDR2 is YNNKEL in the germline V gene (reference sequence). The length of the CDR3 is 18 residues. Trimming took 5 bases from V and 7 from J, leaving 24 bases between them. DNA of the CDR3: TGTGCCAGCAGCAGAGCCTCCGGAGGGGACTCAAGGAATTCACCCCTCCACTTT. Protein: CASSRASGGDSRNSPLHF.